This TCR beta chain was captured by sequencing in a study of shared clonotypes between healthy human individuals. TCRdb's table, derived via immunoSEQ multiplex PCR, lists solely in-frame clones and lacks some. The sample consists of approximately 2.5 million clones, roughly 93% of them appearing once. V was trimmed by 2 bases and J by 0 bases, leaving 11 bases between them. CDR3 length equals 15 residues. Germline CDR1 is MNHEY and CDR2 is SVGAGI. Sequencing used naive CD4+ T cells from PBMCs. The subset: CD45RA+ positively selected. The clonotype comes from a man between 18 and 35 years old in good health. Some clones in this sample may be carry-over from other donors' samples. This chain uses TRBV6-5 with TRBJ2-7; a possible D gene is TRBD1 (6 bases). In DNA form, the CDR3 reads TGTGCCAGCAGTTACCGATCGACAGGCTCCTACGAGCAGTACTTC. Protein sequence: CASSYRSTGSYEQYF.